Given below is one T cell receptor beta chain in context. Per the authors' pipeline: By means of reference gene primer amplification, nucleated cell counts were estimated. Only in-frame clones appear in the TCRdb table, and some are missing; sequencing was by immunoSEQ multiplex PCR. V and J calls and clone size are copied from that table; D and trimming were computed from the DNA. The table lists 300,000 to 400,000 clones, approximately 86% of them singletons. The sample is drawn from a study of blood T cell repertoires in COVID-19. The CDR3 extends over 14 amino acids. The ends were cut back, 1 base at V and 4 bases at J, with 10 bases in the middle. The germline gives CDR1 SGHNT, CDR2 YENEEA.

Sequencing was carried out using peripheral blood. This clonotype was sampled from a woman in her fifties or sixties with COVID-19, enrolled during active disease. The chain combines TRBV11-3 with TRBJ1-2; D ambiguous. Written as DNA, the CDR3 is TGTGCCAGCAGCTTAGTCAATCCCCCCTATGGCTACACCTTC. It encodes CASSLVNPPYGYTF.